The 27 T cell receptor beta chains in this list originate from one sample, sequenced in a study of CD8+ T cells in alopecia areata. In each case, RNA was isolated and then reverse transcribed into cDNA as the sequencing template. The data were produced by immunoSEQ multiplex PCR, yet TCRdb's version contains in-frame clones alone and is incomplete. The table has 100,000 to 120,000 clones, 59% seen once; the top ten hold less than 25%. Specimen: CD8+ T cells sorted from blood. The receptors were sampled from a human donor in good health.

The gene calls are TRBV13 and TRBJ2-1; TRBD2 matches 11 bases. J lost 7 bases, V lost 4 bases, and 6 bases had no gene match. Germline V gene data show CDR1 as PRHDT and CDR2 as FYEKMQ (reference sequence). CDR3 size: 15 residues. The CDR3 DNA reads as TGTGCCAGCAGCTCTTTAGCGGGGGGGCCAAATGAGCAGTTCTTC. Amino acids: CASSSLAGGPNEQFF. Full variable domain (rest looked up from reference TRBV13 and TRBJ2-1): AAGVIQSPRHLIKEKRETATLKCYPIPRHDTVYWYQQGPGQDPQFLISFYEKMQSDKGSIPDRFSAQQFSDYHSELNMSSLELGDSALYFCASSSLAGGPNEQFFGPGTRLTVL.

In DNA form, the CDR3 reads TGCAGTGCTAGAGACGGGTATGGCTACACCTTC. Its protein is CSARDGYGYTF. This chain joins TRBV20-1 and TRBJ1-2; D is ambiguous. CDR1 and CDR2 from the germline V gene are DFQATT and SNEGSKA (reference sequence). This CDR3 contains 11 residues. Trimming stripped 0 bases from V and 5 bases from J, with 4 bases between.

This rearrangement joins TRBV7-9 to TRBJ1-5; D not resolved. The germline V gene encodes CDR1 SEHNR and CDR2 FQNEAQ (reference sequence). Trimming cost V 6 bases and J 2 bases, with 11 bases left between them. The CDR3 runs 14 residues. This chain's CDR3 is CASRLGGGNQPQHF. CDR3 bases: TGTGCCAGCAGACTGGGCGGTGGCAATCAGCCCCAGCATTTT.

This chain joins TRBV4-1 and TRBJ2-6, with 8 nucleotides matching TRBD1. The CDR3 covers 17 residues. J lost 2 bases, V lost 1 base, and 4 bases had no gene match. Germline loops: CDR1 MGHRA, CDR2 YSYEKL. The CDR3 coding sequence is TGCGCCAGCAGCCAAGGGACAGGGTCCACTGGGGCCAACGTCCTGACTTTC. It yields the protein CASSQGTGSTGANVLTF.

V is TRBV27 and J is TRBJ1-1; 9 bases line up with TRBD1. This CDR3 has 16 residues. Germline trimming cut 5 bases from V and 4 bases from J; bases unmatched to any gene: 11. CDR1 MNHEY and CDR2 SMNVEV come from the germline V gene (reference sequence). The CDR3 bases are TGTGCCAGCAGTCCCCTCCACAGGGGGCGGGGCACTGAAGCTTTCTTT. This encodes CASSPLHRGRGTEAFF.

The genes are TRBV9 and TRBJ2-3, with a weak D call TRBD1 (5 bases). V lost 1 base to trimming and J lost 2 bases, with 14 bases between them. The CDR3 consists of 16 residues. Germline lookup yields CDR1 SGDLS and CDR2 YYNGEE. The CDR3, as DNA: TGTGCCAGCAGCGTATGGGGCACATCTTACACAGATACGCAGTATTTT. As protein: CASSVWGTSYTDTQYF.

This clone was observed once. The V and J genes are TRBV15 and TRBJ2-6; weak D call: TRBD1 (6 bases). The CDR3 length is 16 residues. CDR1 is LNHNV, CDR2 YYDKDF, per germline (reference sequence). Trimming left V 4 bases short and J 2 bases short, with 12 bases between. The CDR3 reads CATSKQGRAGANVLTF. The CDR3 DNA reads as TGTGCCACCAGCAAACAGGGACGCGCTGGGGCCAACGTCCTGACTTTC. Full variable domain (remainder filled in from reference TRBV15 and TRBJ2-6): DAMVIQNPRYQVTQFGKPVTLSCSQTLNHNVMYWYQQKSSQAPKLLFHYYDKDFNNEADTPDNFQSRRPNTSFCFLDIRSPGLGDTAMYLCATSKQGRAGANVLTFGAGSRLTVL.

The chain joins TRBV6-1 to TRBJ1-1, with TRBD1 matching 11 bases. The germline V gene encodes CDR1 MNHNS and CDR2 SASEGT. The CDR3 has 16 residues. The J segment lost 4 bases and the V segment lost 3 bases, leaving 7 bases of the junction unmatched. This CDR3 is CASSESAGTGGTEAFF. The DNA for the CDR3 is TGTGCCAGCAGTGAGTCAGCCGGGACAGGGGGCACTGAAGCTTTCTTT.

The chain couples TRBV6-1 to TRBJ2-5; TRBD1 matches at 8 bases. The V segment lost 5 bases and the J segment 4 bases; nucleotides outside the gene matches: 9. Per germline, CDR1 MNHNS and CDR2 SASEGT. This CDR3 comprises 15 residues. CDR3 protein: CASSISTGAAETQYF. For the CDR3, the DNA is TGTGCCAGCAGTATATCGACAGGGGCGGCAGAGACCCAGTACTTC.

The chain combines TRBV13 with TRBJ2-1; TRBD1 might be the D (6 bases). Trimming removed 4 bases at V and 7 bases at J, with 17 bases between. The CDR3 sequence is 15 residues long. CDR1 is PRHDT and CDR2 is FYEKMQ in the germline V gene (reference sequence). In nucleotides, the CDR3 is TGTGCCAGCAGCTCCCGGGACACCCCGGGGAATGAGCAGTTCTTC. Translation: CASSSRDTPGNEQFF.

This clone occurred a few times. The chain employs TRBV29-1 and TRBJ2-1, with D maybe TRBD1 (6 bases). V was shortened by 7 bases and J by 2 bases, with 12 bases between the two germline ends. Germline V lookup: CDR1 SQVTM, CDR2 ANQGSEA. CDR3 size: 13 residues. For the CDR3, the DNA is TGCAGCGCTCCGACAGGTACCTACAATGAGCAGTTCTTC. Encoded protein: CSAPTGTYNEQFF.

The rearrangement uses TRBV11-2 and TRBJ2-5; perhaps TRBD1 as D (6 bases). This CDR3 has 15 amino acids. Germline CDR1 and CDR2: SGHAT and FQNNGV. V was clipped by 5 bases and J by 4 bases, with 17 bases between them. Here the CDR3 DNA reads TGTGCCAGCAGCCTGGGGGCTCTGAGGTTAGAGACCCAGTACTTC. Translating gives CASSLGALRLETQYF.

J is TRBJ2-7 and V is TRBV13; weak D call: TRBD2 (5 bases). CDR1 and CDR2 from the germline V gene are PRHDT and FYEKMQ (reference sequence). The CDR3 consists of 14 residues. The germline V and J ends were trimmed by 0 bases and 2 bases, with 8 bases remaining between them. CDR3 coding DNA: TGTGCCAGCAGCTTAGGACTAGTCACCTACGAGCAGTACTTC. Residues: CASSLGLVTYEQYF.

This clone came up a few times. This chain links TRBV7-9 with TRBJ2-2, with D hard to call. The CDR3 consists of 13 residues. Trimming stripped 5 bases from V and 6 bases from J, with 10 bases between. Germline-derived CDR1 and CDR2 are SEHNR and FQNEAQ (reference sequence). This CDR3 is CASSQAYPGELFF. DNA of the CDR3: TGTGCCAGCAGCCAAGCCTACCCCGGGGAGCTGTTTTTT.

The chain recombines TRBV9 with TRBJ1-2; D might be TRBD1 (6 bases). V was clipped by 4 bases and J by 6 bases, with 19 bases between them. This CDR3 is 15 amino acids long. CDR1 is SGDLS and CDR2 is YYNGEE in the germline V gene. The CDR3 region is CASSTYREVSHGYTF. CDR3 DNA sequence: TGTGCCAGCAGCACCTACAGGGAGGTCTCGCATGGCTACACCTTC.

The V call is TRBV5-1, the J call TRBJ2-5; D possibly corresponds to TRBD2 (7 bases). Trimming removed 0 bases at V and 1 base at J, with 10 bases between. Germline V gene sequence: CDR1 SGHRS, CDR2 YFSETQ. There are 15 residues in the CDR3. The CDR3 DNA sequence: TGCGCCAGCAGCTTGGGGGCGGGGGCCCAAGAGACCCAGTACTTC. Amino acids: CASSLGAGAQETQYF.

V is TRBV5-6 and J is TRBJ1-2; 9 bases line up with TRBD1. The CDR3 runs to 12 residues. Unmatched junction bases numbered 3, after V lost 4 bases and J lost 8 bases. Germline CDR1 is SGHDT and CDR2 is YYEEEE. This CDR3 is CASSADRGGYTF. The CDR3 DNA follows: TGTGCCAGCAGCGCGGACAGGGGAGGCTACACCTTC.

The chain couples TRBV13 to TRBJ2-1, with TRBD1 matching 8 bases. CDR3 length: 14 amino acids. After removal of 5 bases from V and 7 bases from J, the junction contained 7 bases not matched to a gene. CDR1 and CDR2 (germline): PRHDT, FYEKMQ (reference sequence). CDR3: CASSPGQGVNEQFF. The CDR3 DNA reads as TGTGCCAGCAGCCCCGGACAGGGTGTGAATGAGCAGTTCTTC.

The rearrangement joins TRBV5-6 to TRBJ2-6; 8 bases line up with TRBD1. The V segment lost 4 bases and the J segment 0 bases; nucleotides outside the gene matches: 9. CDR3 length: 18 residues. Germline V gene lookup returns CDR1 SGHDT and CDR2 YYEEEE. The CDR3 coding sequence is TGTGCCAGCAGCCCCCTGGACAGGGCCCGCTCTGGGGCCAACGTCCTGACTTTC. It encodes CASSPLDRARSGANVLTF.

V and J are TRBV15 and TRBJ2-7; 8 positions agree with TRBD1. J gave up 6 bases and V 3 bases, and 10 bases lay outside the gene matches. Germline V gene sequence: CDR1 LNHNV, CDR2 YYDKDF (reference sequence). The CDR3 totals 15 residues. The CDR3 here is CATSSPRQGLVEQYF. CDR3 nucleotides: TGTGCCACCAGCAGCCCCAGACAGGGGTTGGTCGAGCAGTACTTC.

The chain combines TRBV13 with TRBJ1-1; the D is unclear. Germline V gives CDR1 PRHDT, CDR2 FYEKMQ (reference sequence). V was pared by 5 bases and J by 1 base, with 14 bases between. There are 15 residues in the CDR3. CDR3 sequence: CASSPAHDGNTEAFF. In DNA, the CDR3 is TGTGCCAGCAGCCCCGCACATGACGGGAACACTGAAGCTTTCTTT.

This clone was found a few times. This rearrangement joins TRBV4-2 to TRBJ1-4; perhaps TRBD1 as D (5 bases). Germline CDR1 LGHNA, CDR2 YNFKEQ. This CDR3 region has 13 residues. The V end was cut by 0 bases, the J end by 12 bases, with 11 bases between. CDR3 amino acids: CASSQEWGMELFF. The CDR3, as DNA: TGTGCCAGCAGCCAAGAGTGGGGGATGGAACTGTTTTTT.

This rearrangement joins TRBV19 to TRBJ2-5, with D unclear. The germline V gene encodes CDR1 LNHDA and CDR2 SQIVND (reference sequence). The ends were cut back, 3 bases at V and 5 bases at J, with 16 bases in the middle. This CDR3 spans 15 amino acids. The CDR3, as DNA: TGTGCCAGTAGTATGCGACCCACTGCATCGGAGACCCAGTACTTC. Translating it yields CASSMRPTASETQYF.

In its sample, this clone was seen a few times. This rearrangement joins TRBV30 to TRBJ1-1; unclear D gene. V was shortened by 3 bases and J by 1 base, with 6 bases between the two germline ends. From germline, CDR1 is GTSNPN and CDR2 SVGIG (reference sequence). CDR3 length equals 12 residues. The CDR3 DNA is TGTGCCTGGAGACACGCGAACACTGAAGCTTTCTTT. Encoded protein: CAWRHANTEAFF.

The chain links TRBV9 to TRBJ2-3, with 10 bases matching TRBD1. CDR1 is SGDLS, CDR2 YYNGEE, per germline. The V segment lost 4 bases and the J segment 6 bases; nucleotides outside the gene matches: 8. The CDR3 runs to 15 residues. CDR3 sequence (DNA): TGTGCCAGCAGCCCCTCCGGGACAGGGGCGGATACGCAGTATTTT. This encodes CASSPSGTGADTQYF.

Written as DNA, the CDR3 is TGTGCCAGCAGGGGGGGAGGAGACCTATACAATGAGCAGTTCTTC. Translating gives CASRGGGDLYNEQFF. V and J are TRBV7-9 and TRBJ2-1, with D perhaps matching TRBD2 (6 bases). The CDR3 consists of 15 residues. The germline V gene encodes CDR1 SEHNR and CDR2 FQNEAQ (reference sequence). Trimming took off 6 bases at V and 4 bases at J, with 16 bases between the two ends.

The CDR3 here is CASSLVTGIPTF. Written as DNA, the CDR3 is TGTGCCAGCAGCTTAGTTACAGGGATACCCACCTTC. V usage is TRBV7-9 and J usage is TRBJ1-2; D is perhaps TRBD1 (6 bases). Trimming took off 1 base at V and 13 bases at J, with 13 bases between the two ends. The CDR3 consists of 12 residues. Germline CDR1 SEHNR, CDR2 FQNEAQ (reference sequence).